The 7 T cell receptor beta chains below all came from one sample that was sequenced in a study of shared clonotypes between healthy human individuals. Measured with immunoSEQ multiplex PCR; TCRdb has only the in-frame clones, and not every one. The sample lists fewer than 600,000 clones, just over 75% seen once, with around 12% in the top ten. Sequences were obtained from PBMCs. These receptors were collected from a woman between 35 and 50 years old in good health. Some clones in this sample may be carry-over from other donors' samples.

The chain joins TRBV18 to TRBJ1-1; 8 nucleotides agree with TRBD1. This CDR3 has 13 amino acids. V trimming: 5 bases; J trimming: 7 bases; junction bases outside the gene matches: 6. CDR1 and CDR2 from the germline V gene are KGHSH and LQKENI. The CDR3 sequence is CASSSQGAGEAFF. The CDR3 DNA sequence: TGTGCCAGCTCATCCCAGGGGGCAGGTGAAGCTTTCTTT.

As to this clone: A much larger clone differs from this one at a single base, so this may be a read error. Other DNA sequences within the sample encode an identical CDR3. The rearrangement uses TRBV10-2 and TRBJ1-1, with 7 bases that match TRBD1. Germline-derived CDR1 and CDR2 are WSHSY and SAAADI. This CDR3 has 15 amino acids. In nucleotides, the CDR3 is TGCGCCAGCAGGGACAGGAGCACTATGAACACTGAAGCCTTCTTT. It is translated as CASRDRSTMNTEAFF.

About this clone: A single base separates this from a much larger clone, so it may be a read error. This specimen includes other DNA sequences encoding the same CDR3. The J gene is TRBJ2-1, the V gene TRBV11-3; TRBD2 might be the D (6 bases). This CDR3 contains 16 residues. The germline V gene has CDR1 SGHNT and CDR2 YENEEA. The V end lost 5 bases, the J end lost 1 base, and 15 bases lay between the germline ends. CDR3 DNA: TGTGCCAGCAGCCCTCAGGGCGGGAAGTCCTACAATGAGCAGTTCTTC. It codes for CASSPQGGKSYNEQFF.

With regard to this clone: This CDR3 is also generated by other DNA sequences in the sample. Here the CDR3 reads CASSLGETQYF. The CDR3 DNA reads as TGTGCCAGCAGTTTAGGGGAGACCCAGTACTTC. The chain links TRBV28 to TRBJ2-5; D is unclear. This CDR3 has 11 residues. The germline V and J ends were trimmed by 2 bases and 5 bases, with 3 bases remaining between them. Germline CDR1 is MDHEN and CDR2 is SYDVKM.

This rearrangement joins TRBV19 to TRBJ2-2; either TRBD1 or TRBD2 may fit D (5 bases each). The V gene's germline CDR1 is LNHDA and CDR2 SQIVND (reference sequence). The germline V and J ends were trimmed by 4 bases and 1 base, with 10 bases remaining between them. CDR3 length: 15 residues. The CDR3 DNA is TGTGCCAGTAGTAGGGGGAGAGGGAACACCGGGGAGCTGTTTTTT. It encodes CASSRGRGNTGELFF.

This clone turned up a few times. V usage is TRBV5-1 and J usage is TRBJ2-7; TRBD2 matches 7 bases. V trimming: 3 bases; J trimming: 3 bases; junction bases outside the gene matches: 18. This CDR3 spans 18 amino acids. The germline CDR1 and CDR2 sequences are SGHRS and YFSETQ. The CDR3, as DNA: TGCGCCAGCAGCTCCCAATCGGGTGGCGGGAGAACCATCTACGAGCAGTACTTC. It is translated as CASSSQSGGGRTIYEQYF.

The CDR3 sequence is CASSLLAVPYEQYF. The CDR3 nucleotides read TGTGCCAGCAGTCTACTAGCGGTTCCCTACGAGCAGTACTTC. The V gene is TRBV6-5, the J gene TRBJ2-5; 8 nucleotides align to TRBD2. The better agreement between TRBJ2-7 and the DNA end casts doubt on the J call. The CDR3 is 14 residues long. Germline CDR1 and CDR2: MNHEY and SVGAGI.